This T cell receptor (beta chain) was retrieved from a study of blood T cells in healthy people across ages (dated by TCRdb to between 2014 and 2017). Notes on the research overall: In model experiments, template switching captured about one uniquely barcoded TCR beta cDNA molecule for every two T cells. To track age-related changes in TCR beta repertoire diversity, the study relied on deep sequencing normalized with unique cDNA molecular identifiers. Donors were grouped into four age groups: young (average 16 years), middle-aged (around 39), aged (roughly 67) and long-lived (around 82). To avoid experimental bias, donors of different ages were distributed randomly across sequencing lanes. Using the same blood draw, the study looked at two additional independent replicas of 1 million unique cDNA reads for two donors, one aged 18 to 30 and the other aged 80 or older.

Broad study findings and their caveats: Observed TCR beta diversity per million T cells fell roughly linearly with age, and a significant reduction was already apparent by age around 40. Bulk unsorted PBMC profiling prevented conclusive comparison of naive and antigen-experienced compartments. Total diversity estimates from one million sequenced T cells were considered lower bounds and underestimates. The percentage of naive T cells measured by flow cytometry correlated strongly with observed TCR beta diversity. Donor CMV infection status was unknown, potentially confounding age-related changes in expanded clonotypes. The long-lived group showed more naive CD4+ T cells, fewer expanded clones and increased TCR diversity than the aged group, suggesting age selection.

In this sample, this clonotype turned up a few times. Its specific antigen is unknown. Base qualities are not provided; no much larger clone lies one nucleotide away. At the junction V is shortened by 3 bases and J by 5 bases; bases outside the gene matches: 7. The CDR3 measures 14 amino acids from cysteine to phenylalanine. The DNA shown is the 42-base CDR3, in frame from base 1. The CDR1 and CDR2 encoded by the germline V gene are ENHRY and SYGVKD. The roughly 38 donors, aged about 6 to 100 years, were systemically healthy Caucasian individuals from Russia. Roughly 11 milliliters of peripheral blood were drawn from each donor into EDTA-treated Vacutainer tubes. Ficoll-Paque density-gradient centrifugation was used to isolate PBMCs, with at least 6.5 million obtained per sample. Trizol reagent was used to extract total RNA from the PBMCs, yielding at least 6 micrograms per sample. For every donor, an aliquot of PBMCs went through flow cytometry to measure the percentages of naive CD45RAhigh/CD27high T cells.

The library was produced with 5' RACE. These reads were obtained on an Illumina HiSeq 2500. A second roughly 7 to 11 cycle PCR used a sample-barcoded 5' primer and a J-beta primer mix. A unique molecular identifier was introduced onto each TCR beta cDNA molecule by a template-switch 5' adaptor carrying 12 random nucleotides. Each sample yielded at least 3 million CDR3-containing paired-end reads. The Mint cDNA synthesis kit, primed by a TRBC-specific oligonucleotide, was used to synthesize first-strand cDNA from all RNA. After uracil-DNA glycosylase treatment, a first 18-cycle PCR used universal primers M1SS and BC2_uni_R on all cDNA. As for how the authors treated the data: Each sample was normalized by randomly selecting 1 million high-quality reads, each carrying a distinct molecular identifier. Instead of being binned into consensus sequences, reads that shared molecular identifiers were thrown out. MiTCR, set to a Q25 quality threshold and the strictest error-elimination algorithm, was used for CDR3 identification, clonotype clustering and error correction. Lower-bound total TCR beta diversity was estimated with a nonparametric unseen species model using Euler transformation. TCRdb reran the public reads through fastp at Q25 and MiXCR, keeping productive beta chains. For every CDR3 protein sequence, its rows merge into one entry that carries the most common genes and DNA. TCRdb assigned the V and J calls; the authors' analysis was not used. Counted in this sample were almost 800,000 distinct CDR3 sequences; about three fifths of them appeared once. The ten largest clones represent 22% of the sample.

The sequencing sample was made of blood. The chain uses TRBV10-3 and TRBJ2-7; TRBD2 lines up with 7 middle nucleotides. This TCR came from a man aged 25-40 years in good health. The CDR3 region: CAISDSTSSDEQYF. The nucleotides are TGTGCCATCAGTGACTCGACTAGCAGCGACGAGCAGTACTTC.